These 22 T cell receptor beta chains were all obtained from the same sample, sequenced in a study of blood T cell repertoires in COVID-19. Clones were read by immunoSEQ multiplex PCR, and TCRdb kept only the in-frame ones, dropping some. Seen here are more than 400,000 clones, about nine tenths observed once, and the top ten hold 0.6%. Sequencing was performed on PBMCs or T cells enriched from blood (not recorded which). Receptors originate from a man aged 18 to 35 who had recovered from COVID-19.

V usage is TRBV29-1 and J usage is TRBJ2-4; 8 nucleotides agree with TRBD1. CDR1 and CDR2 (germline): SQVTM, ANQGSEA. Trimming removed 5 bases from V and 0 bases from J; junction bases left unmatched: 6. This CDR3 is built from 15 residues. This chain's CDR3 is CSVSDRGLAKNIQYF. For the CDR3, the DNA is TGCAGCGTTTCAGACAGGGGCCTAGCCAAAAACATTCAGTACTTC. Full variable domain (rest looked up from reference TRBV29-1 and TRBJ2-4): SAVISQKPSRDICQRGTSLTIQCQVDSQVTMMFWYRQQPGQSLTLIATANQGSEATYESGFVIDKFPISRPNLTFSTLTVSNMSPEDSSIYLCSVSDRGLAKNIQYFGAGTRLSVL.

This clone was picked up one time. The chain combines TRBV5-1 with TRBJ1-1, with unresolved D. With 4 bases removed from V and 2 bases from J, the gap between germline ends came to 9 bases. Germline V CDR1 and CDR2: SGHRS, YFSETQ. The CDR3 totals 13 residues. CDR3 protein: CASSDSPNTEAFF. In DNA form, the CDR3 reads TGCGCCAGCAGCGACTCTCCAAACACTGAAGCTTTCTTT.

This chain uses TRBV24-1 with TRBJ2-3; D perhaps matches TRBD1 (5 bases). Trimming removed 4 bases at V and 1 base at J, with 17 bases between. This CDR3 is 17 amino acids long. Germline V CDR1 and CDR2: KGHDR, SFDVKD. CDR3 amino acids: CATSDPLRGAGTDTQYF. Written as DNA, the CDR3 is TGTGCCACCAGTGACCCCCTAAGGGGTGCCGGCACAGATACGCAGTATTTT.

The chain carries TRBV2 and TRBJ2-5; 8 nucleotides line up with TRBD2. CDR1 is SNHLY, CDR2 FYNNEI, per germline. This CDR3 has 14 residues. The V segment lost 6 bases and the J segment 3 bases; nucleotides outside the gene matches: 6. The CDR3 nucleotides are TGTGCCAGCAGCGGGACTAGTACAAAAGAGACCCAGTACTTC. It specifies CASSGTSTKETQYF.

CDR3 sequence (DNA): TGTGCCAGCAGCCCAAATGTAACTAGCGGGTTCTACAATGAGCAGTTCTTC. This encodes CASSPNVTSGFYNEQFF. V is TRBV7-9 and J is TRBJ2-1, with 9 bases fitting TRBD2. The V segment lost 5 bases and the J segment 3 bases; nucleotides outside the gene matches: 11. The CDR3 is 17 residues long. The germline CDR1 and CDR2 sequences are SEHNR and FQNEAQ (reference sequence).

CDR3 in amino acids: CASSLAGQTTNEKLFF. The CDR3 DNA reads as TGCGCCAGCAGCTTGGCTGGACAGACAACTAATGAAAAACTGTTTTTT. The chain combines TRBV5-1 with TRBJ1-4; D is possibly TRBD1 (6 bases). The CDR3 spans 16 residues. Germline CDR1 is SGHRS and CDR2 is YFSETQ. V lost 0 bases to trimming and J lost 0 bases, with 9 bases between them.

The CDR3 here is CATSRGGVYEQFF. CDR3 nucleotides: TGTGCCACCAGCAGAGGGGGAGTCTATGAGCAGTTCTTC. The J gene is TRBJ2-1, the V gene TRBV15; perhaps TRBD2 as D (5 bases). The V end was cut by 1 base, the J end by 8 bases, with 9 bases between. This CDR3 is 13 amino acids long. Germline lookup yields CDR1 LNHNV and CDR2 YYDKDF (reference sequence).

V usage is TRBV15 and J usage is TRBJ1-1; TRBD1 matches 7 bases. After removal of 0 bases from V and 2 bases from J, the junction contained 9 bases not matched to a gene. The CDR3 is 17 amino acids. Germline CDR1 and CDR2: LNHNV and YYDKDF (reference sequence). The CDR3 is CATSRENQDRDNTEAFF. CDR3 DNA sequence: TGTGCCACCAGCAGAGAGAATCAAGACAGGGACAACACTGAAGCTTTCTTT.

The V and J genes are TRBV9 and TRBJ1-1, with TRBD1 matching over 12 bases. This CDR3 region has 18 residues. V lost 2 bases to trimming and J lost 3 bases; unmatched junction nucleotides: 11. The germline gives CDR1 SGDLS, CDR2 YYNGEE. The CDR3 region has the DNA TGTGCCAGCAGCGTTAAACCGGGACAGGGGGCCCGGGACACTGAAGCTTTCTTT. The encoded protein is CASSVKPGQGARDTEAFF.

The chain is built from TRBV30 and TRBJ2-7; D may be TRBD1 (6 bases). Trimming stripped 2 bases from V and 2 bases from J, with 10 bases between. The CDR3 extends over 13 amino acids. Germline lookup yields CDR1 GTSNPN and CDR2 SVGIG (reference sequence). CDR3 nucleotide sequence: TGTGCCTGGAGTCCCGGGACACCCTACGAGCAGTACTTC. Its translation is CAWSPGTPYEQYF.

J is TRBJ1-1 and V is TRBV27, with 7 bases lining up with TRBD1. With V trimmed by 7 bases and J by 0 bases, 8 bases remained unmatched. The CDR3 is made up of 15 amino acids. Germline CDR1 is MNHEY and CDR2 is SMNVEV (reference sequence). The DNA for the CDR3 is TGTGCCAGCACCCGGGACAGAGACATGAACACTGAAGCTTTCTTT. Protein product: CASTRDRDMNTEAFF.

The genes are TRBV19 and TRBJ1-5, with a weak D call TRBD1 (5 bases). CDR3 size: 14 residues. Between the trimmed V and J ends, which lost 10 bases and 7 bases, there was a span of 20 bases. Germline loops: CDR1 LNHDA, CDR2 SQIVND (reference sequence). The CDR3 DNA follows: TGTGCCACCTCAGATGGGGGGAATCGGCAGCCCCAGCATTTT. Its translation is CATSDGGNRQPQHF.

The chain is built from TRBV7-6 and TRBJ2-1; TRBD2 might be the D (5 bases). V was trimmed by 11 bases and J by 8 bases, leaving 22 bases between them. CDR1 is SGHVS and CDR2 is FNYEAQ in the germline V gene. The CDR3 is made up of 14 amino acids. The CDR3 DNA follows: TGTGCCCCAAGACCGACTAATTCGACTCATGAGCAGTTCTTC. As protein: CAPRPTNSTHEQFF.

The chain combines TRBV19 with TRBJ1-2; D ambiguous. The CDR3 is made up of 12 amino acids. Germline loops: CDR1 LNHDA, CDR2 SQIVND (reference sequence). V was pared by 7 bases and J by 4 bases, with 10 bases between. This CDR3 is CASNERPYGYTF. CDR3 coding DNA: TGTGCCAGTAACGAGCGACCCTATGGCTACACCTTC.

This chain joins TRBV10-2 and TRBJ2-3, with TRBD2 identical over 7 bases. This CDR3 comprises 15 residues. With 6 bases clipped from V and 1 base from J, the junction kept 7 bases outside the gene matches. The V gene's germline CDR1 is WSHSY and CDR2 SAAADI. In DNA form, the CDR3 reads TGCGCCAGCAGGGATACTAGCGATGGCACAGATACGCAGTATTTT. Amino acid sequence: CASRDTSDGTDTQYF.

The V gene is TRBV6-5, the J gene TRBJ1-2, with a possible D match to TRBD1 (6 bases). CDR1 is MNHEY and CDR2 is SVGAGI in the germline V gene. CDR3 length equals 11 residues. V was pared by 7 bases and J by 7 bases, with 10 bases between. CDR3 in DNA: TGTGCCAGCACCCTGGGGGCTGGCTACACCTTC. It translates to CASTLGAGYTF.

The CDR3: CASSLAGPAYEQYF. The CDR3 DNA reads as TGTGCCAGCAGCTTAGCGGGGCCAGCCTACGAGCAGTACTTC. The rearrangement uses TRBV7-6 and TRBJ2-7, with D maybe TRBD1 (5 bases). Germline loops: CDR1 SGHVS, CDR2 FNYEAQ. The length of the CDR3 is 14 residues. V was trimmed by 0 bases and J by 2 bases, leaving 8 bases between them.

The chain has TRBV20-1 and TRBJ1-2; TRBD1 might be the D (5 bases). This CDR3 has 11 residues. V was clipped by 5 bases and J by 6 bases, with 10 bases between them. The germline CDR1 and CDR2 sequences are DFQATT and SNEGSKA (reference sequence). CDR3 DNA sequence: TGCAGTGCTTGGGGGGTCCATGGCTACACCTTC. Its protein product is CSAWGVHGYTF.

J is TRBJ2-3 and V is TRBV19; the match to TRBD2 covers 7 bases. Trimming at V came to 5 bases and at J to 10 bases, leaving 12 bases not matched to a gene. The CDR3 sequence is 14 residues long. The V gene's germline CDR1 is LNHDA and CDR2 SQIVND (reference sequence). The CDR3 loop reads CASSPGGSTGAQYF. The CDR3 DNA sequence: TGTGCCAGTAGTCCGGGGGGATCCACGGGAGCGCAGTATTTT.

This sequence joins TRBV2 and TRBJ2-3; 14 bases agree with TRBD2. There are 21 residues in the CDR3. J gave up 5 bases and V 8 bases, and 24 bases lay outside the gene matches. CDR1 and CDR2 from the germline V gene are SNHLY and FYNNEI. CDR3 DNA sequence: TGTGCCAGCTCCGGGACAGGACTAAGACTAGCGGGGGGGCCCCCACGAGATACGCAGTATTTT. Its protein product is CASSGTGLRLAGGPPRDTQYF.

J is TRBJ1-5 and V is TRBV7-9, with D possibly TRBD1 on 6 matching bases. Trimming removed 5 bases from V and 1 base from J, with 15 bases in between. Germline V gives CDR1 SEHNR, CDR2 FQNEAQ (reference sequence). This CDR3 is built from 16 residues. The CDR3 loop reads CASSKPPGHSNQPQHF. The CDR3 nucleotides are TGTGCCAGCAGCAAGCCTCCGGGACACAGCAATCAGCCCCAGCATTTT.

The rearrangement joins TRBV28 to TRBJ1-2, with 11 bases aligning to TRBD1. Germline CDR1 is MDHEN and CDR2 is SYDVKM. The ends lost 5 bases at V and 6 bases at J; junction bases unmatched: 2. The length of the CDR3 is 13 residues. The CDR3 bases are TGTGCCAGCAGTCCGGACAGGGGGCATGGCTACACCTTC. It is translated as CASSPDRGHGYTF.